This T cell receptor beta chain was found in a study of blood T cell repertoires in COVID-19. The protocol was immunoSEQ multiplex PCR, while the TCRdb copy is restricted to in-frame clones and leaves out a portion. This sample carries some 400,000 clones, approximately 90% of them seen once, and the ten largest clones take roughly 0.9%. This CDR3 contains 15 residues. CDR1 LNHDA and CDR2 SQIVND come from the germline V gene (reference sequence). The trim removed 5 bases at V and 4 bases at J, leaving 11 bases unmatched. The sample consisted of PBMCs or T cells enriched from blood (not recorded which). The rearrangement uses TRBV19 and TRBJ2-7; 7 bases map to TRBD2. The origin of this receptor is a woman between 40 and 50 years old who had been exposed to COVID-19. As DNA, the CDR3 is TGTGCCAGTAGTCCCCGGGCTAGCGGACCATACGAGCAGTACTTC. Translated, it gives CASSPRASGPYEQYF.